The rows below give T cell receptor beta chains drawn from one sample of a study of shared clonotypes between healthy human individuals. Measured with immunoSEQ multiplex PCR; TCRdb has only the in-frame clones, and not every one. Counted here are about 2.4 million clones, 85% to 95% occurring once; the ten biggest clones make up roughly 0.13%. Source material: naive CD4+ T cells sorted from blood. These receptors were obtained from a young man in good health. The CDR3 runs from the conserved cysteine through the conserved F or W. The D gene is left open where the match is weak.

>TRBJ1-1|TRBV27|.
TGTGCCAGCAGTTTGGGGGACGGTGAAGCTTTCTTT
CASSLGDGEAFF
>TRBJ2-3|TRBV7-2|.
TGTGCCAGCAGACATGACACAGATACGCAGTATTTT
CASRHDTDTQYF
>TRBJ2-1|TRBV9|.
TGTGCCAGCAGCGTAACCGCGGGACAGTCCTACAATGAGCAGTTCTTC
CASSVTAGQSYNEQFF
>TRBJ2-7|TRBV6-1|.
TGTGCCAGCAGTGAAGTGAGGCACGAGCAGTACTTC
CASSEVRHEQYF
>TRBJ2-5|TRBV28|.
TGTGCCAGCAGCTTGGAGGGGAGCCGTCGAGGAGAGACCCAGTACTTC
CASSLEGSRRGETQYF
>TRBJ2-7|TRBV7-2|.
TGTGCCAGCAGTAACGTATGGTACGAGCAGTACTTC
CASSNVWYEQYF
>TRBJ2-1|TRBV2|.
TGTGCCAGCAGTCGGGGCCAAATTAGCGGCAATGAGCAGTTCTTC
CASSRGQISGNEQFF
>TRBJ1-2|TRBV30|TRBD1
TGTGCCTGGAGAGATCCCGGGACAGGAAAAGGCTACACCTTC
CAWRDPGTGKGYTF
>TRBJ1-3|TRBV11-3|.
TGTGCCAGCAGCCAAGGAAGAAACACCATATATTTT
CASSQGRNTIYF
>TRBJ2-3|TRBV7-2|.
TGTGCCAGCAGCTTAGTGTCGACTAGCACAGATACGCAGTATTTT
CASSLVSTSTDTQYF